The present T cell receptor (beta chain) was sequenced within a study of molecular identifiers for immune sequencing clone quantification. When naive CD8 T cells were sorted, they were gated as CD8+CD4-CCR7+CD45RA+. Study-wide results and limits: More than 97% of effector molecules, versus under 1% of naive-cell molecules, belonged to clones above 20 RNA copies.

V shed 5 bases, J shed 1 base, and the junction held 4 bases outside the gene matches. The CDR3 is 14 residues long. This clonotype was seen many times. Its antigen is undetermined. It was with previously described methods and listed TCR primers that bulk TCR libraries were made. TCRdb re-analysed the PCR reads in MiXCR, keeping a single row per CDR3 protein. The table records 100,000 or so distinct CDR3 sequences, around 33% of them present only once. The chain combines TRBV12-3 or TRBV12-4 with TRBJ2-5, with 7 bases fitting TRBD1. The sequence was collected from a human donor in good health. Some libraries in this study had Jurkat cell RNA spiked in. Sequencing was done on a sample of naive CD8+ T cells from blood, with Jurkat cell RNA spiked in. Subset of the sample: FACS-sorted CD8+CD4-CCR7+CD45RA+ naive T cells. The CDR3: CASSRTGPQETQYF. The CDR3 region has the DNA TGTGCCAGCAGTCGGACAGGTCCCCAAGAGACCCAGTACTTC.